The source of this T cell receptor (beta chain) is a study of blood T cell repertoires in COVID-19. Study-level information: Samples taken during acute and convalescent COVID-19 were collected in the United States, Italy and Spain. From T cells, B-cell-depleted T cells, or PBMCs came the material, which was cDNA or gDNA.

Trimming took off 0 bases at V and 3 bases at J, with 15 bases between the two ends. This CDR3 has 17 amino acids. The germline V gene has CDR1 MGHRA and CDR2 YSYEKL. In terms of age and location, participants ranged from roughly 18 to 90 years and lived in 24 US areas. Clinical history reported by participants formed the basis on which cohorts were assigned. The data were produced by immunoSEQ multiplex PCR, yet TCRdb's version contains in-frame clones alone and is incomplete. Found here are 360,000 or so clones, almost 90% of them singletons; the top ten hold 1%. The origin of this receptor is a woman younger than 45 who had been exposed to COVID-19. The rearrangement joins TRBV4-1 to TRBJ1-5, with D tentatively TRBD1 (5 bases). Material for sequencing was PBMCs or T cells enriched from blood (not recorded which). The CDR3 nucleotides are TGCGCCAGCAGCCAAGAAGGGGTTAGGGCCTACAATCAGCCCCAGCATTTT. Translating gives CASSQEGVRAYNQPQHF.